A selection of T cell receptor beta chains follows, all from one sample in a study of T cell responses to AZD1222 COVID-19 vaccine. Assay used: immunoSEQ multiplex PCR; TCRdb lists only in-frame clones, some missing. The sample holds about 140,000 clones, around 90% seen once. The material sequenced was peripheral blood, taken on day 0 of AZD1222 vaccination. The origin of the receptors is an adult in good health. Each CDR3 is given with its conserved first and last residue. Fields, in order: J gene, D gene, clone size, V gene, CDR3 DNA, CDR3 protein. The D gene is left open where the match is weak. Only part of the rows carry a size: once, few, many, or a class if the clone is expanded.

TRBJ2-3 | NA | NA | TRBV19 | TGTGCCAGTAGTATAGATTTGGCCCACACAGATACGCAGTATTTT | CASSIDLAHTDTQYF
TRBJ2-7 | NA | NA | TRBV5-4 | TGTGCCAGCAGCTTCGGGGCGGGATCCTACGAGCAGTACTTC | CASSFGAGSYEQYF
TRBJ2-1 | TRBD2 | NA | TRBV27 | TGTGCCAGCGGATCTAGCGGGGCTTACAATGAGCAGTTCTTC | CASGSSGAYNEQFF
TRBJ1-6 | NA | NA | TRBV6-2/TRBV6-3 | TGTGCCAGCAGTCTCTACAGACAGGCACCACGGCCAGATTCACCCCTCCACTTT | CASSLYRQAPRPDSPLHF
TRBJ1-2 | NA | NA | TRBV29-1 | TGCAGCGTGGGGGGGGGCCCTTTTGGCTACACCTTC | CSVGGGPFGYTF
TRBJ1-2 | TRBD1 | NA | TRBV7-8 | TGTGCCAGCAGCCTAGGACAGGCTGTGGGTGGCTACACCTTC | CASSLGQAVGGYTF
TRBJ1-1 | NA | NA | TRBV5-1 | TGCGCCAGCAGCTTGATTAGCGAGGGAATGAACACTGAAGCTTTCTTT | CASSLISEGMNTEAFF
TRBJ2-1 | NA | few | TRBV6-1 | TGTGCCAGCAGTGAAGGGCACATCCCAGGTGAGCAGTTCTTC | CASSEGHIPGEQFF
TRBJ2-6 | NA | NA | TRBV28 | TGTGCCAGCAGCCCTGCCTTTTATGACTCTGGGGCCAACGTCCTGACTTTC | CASSPAFYDSGANVLTF
TRBJ1-2 | NA | NA | TRBV2 | TGTGCCAGCAGTTTATACACAGGGACCTACACCTTC | CASSLYTGTYTF
TRBJ2-3 | NA | NA | TRBV19 | TGTGCCAGTTCTTCGAGCGCGCTCACAGATACGCAGTATTTT | CASSSSALTDTQYF
TRBJ1-4 | NA | once | TRBV28 | TGTGCCAGCAGTACAGGCAGCACTAATGAAAAACTGTTTTTT | CASSTGSTNEKLFF
TRBJ2-4 | TRBD2 | NA | TRBV19 | TGTGCCAGTAGTATGGCGGCTAGCGGGAGACTCGCCAAAAACATTCAGTACTTC | CASSMAASGRLAKNIQYF
TRBJ2-3 | TRBD1 | NA | TRBV28 | TGTGCCAGCAGTTTAGAGGGGGCCACAGATACGCAGTATTTT | CASSLEGATDTQYF
TRBJ2-7 | NA | NA | TRBV12-3/TRBV12-4 | TGTGCCAGCAGAAAGGACAGCTACGAGCAGTACTTC | CASRKDSYEQYF
TRBJ1-1 | NA | NA | TRBV10-3 | TGTGCCATCAAGGAAGAATCCAACACTGAAGCTTTCTTT | CAIKEESNTEAFF
TRBJ2-1 | NA | NA | TRBV6-2/TRBV6-3 | TGTGCCAGCAGTTTTGGGGACAATGAGCAGTTCTTC | CASSFGDNEQFF
TRBJ2-7 | NA | NA | TRBV30 | TGTGCCTGGAGTGTGGGGTCTTCCATTCCCCCGGGGCAGTACTTC | CAWSVGSSIPPGQYF
TRBJ1-2 | TRBD1 | NA | TRBV29-1 | TGCAGCGTGGGGGGGACAGGGGTTCGCTATGGCTACACCTTC | CSVGGTGVRYGYTF
TRBJ2-1 | TRBD2 | once | TRBV27 | TGTGCCAGCAGTTCTTTTATAGCGGGAGGCTCCTACAATGAGCAGTTCTTC | CASSSFIAGGSYNEQFF
TRBJ1-1 | NA | NA | TRBV6-2/TRBV6-3 | TGTGCCAGCAGTCCCGGGGGGCAAGCTTTCTTT | CASSPGGQAFF
TRBJ2-7 | NA | NA | TRBV30 | TGTGCCTGGAAGGGGGGAGCCTACGAGCAGTACTTC | CAWKGGAYEQYF
TRBJ1-6 | TRBD1 | NA | TRBV10-3 | TGTGCCATCAGTGATGAGGGGGCCCTGATGAGTCCCCTCCACTTT | CAISDEGALMSPLHF
TRBJ2-2 | TRBD2 | NA | TRBV29-1 | TGCAGCGTCCTGAGGGGAGGGGACGGGGAGCTGTTTTTT | CSVLRGGDGELFF
TRBJ2-5 | NA | NA | TRBV30 | TGTGCCTGGAGACAGGATAAAGAGACCCAGTACTTC | CAWRQDKETQYF
TRBJ1-2 | NA | NA | TRBV14 | TGTGCCAGCAGCCGGAGTTCGGGACCCCGGGTAGTCTACACCTTC | CASSRSSGPRVVYTF
TRBJ1-6 | NA | once | TRBV15 | TGTGCCACCAGCAGTGGGTTCGGGGGCTTGAATTCACCCCTCCACTTT | CATSSGFGGLNSPLHF
TRBJ2-2 | NA | NA | TRBV5-1 | TGCGCCAGCAGCCCCTCGGGGGTCGCCGGGGAGCTGTTTTTT | CASSPSGVAGELFF
TRBJ2-2 | NA | NA | TRBV6-6 | TGTGCCAGCAGTTACGGTGGGAGCAACACCGGGGAGCTGTTTTTT | CASSYGGSNTGELFF
TRBJ2-2 | TRBD1 | NA | TRBV30 | TGTGCCTGGAGCGGCGGACAGGGAAAATACACCGGGGAGCTGTTTTTT | CAWSGGQGKYTGELFF
TRBJ2-1 | TRBD2 | NA | TRBV19 | TGTGCCAGTAGTTTCGCGGGAGGGTATTACAATGAGCAGTTCTTC | CASSFAGGYYNEQFF
TRBJ2-2 | TRBD1 | NA | TRBV7-2 | TGTGCCAGCAGCTTAATGGACAGGGGGCCCGGGGAGCTGTTTTTT | CASSLMDRGPGELFF
TRBJ1-5 | NA | NA | TRBV6-5 | TGTGCCAGCAGCGTTCTCCGGGACGGAAATCAGCCCCAGCATTTT | CASSVLRDGNQPQHF
TRBJ1-1 | TRBD1 | few | TRBV7-2 | TGTGCCAGCAGCTTAAGGACAGGAATTGAAGCTTTCTTT | CASSLRTGIEAFF
TRBJ1-3 | TRBD1 | once | TRBV2 | TGTGCCAGCAGGGGACAGACCCTTAGCTCTGGAAACACCATATATTTT | CASRGQTLSSGNTIYF
TRBJ1-4 | NA | NA | TRBV10-3 | TGTGCCATCAGTGAACTCCAAAGGTCTTCTAATGAAAAACTGTTTTTT | CAISELQRSSNEKLFF
TRBJ2-5 | NA | NA | TRBV15 | TGTGCCACCAGCAAACAGAGGGGGTTGGAGACCCAGTACTTC | CATSKQRGLETQYF
TRBJ1-2 | NA | NA | TRBV6-5 | TGTGCCAGCCACAGGGTTGGCTACACCTTC | CASHRVGYTF
TRBJ2-1 | NA | few | TRBV14 | TGTGCCAGCAGCCAAGCCCCAGGTGAGCAGTTCTTC | CASSQAPGEQFF
TRBJ2-6 | TRBD1 | NA | TRBV4-2 | TGTGCCAGCAGCCACAGACAGGGCTCTGGGGCCAACGTCCTGACTTTC | CASSHRQGSGANVLTF
TRBJ1-1 | NA | NA | TRBV3-1/TRBV3-2 | TGTGCCAGCAGTAGGACGGCCGGTAGGGTGAACACTGAAGCTTTCTTT | CASSRTAGRVNTEAFF
TRBJ1-1 | NA | NA | TRBV6-2/TRBV6-3 | TGTGCCAGCAGTTACTCGAGGACTGAAGCTTTCTTT | CASSYSRTEAFF
TRBJ2-5 | NA | NA | TRBV7-3 | TGTGCCAGCACTATGGGACCCCAAGAGACCCAGTACTTC | CASTMGPQETQYF
TRBJ2-7 | TRBD2 | NA | TRBV7-8 | TGTGCCAGCAGTTTTAGACTAGCAAGTCGCTACGAGCAGTACTTC | CASSFRLASRYEQYF
TRBJ1-3 | NA | NA | TRBV4-1 | TGCGCCAGCAGCAGTGGATATTCGGTTGGAGGGAAGTCCTCTGGAAACACCATATATTTT | CASSSGYSVGGKSSGNTIYF
TRBJ2-7 | NA | once | TRBV3-1/TRBV3-2 | TGTGCCAGCGGATCCCTGGATGAGCAGTACTTC | CASGSLDEQYF
TRBJ1-2 | NA | NA | TRBV19 | TGTGCCAGTAGTATACAGGGGTTTGGCTACACCTTC | CASSIQGFGYTF
TRBJ1-4 | NA | NA | TRBV27 | TGTGCCAGCAGTACCAACAGGGAGCTTAATGAAAAACTGTTTTTT | CASSTNRELNEKLFF
TRBJ2-5 | NA | once | TRBV30 | TGTGCCTGTCGGGGGTCAGGGGAGACCCAGTACTTC | CACRGSGETQYF
TRBJ1-1 | NA | NA | TRBV7-9 | TGTGCCAGCAGCTTGAGGCCGGAGGTGGGCACTGAAGCTTTCTTT | CASSLRPEVGTEAFF
TRBJ2-6 | NA | NA | TRBV4-3 | TGCGCCAGCAGCCAATCCCAAGGCTCTGGGGCCAACGTCCTGACTTTC | CASSQSQGSGANVLTF